Presented here are 26 T cell receptor beta chains from one specimen sequenced in a study of T cell responses to AZD1222 COVID-19 vaccine. The assay was immunoSEQ multiplex PCR, and TCRdb's table has in-frame clones only and misses some. Of about 130,000 clones listed, about nine tenths were seen once; the top ten hold approximately 1.2%. This sample comprised peripheral blood, obtained 28 days after the second AZD1222 dose. Every receptor here comes from an adult who received the AZD1222 COVID-19 vaccine.

The chain links TRBV9 to TRBJ1-3; D remains ambiguous. The V gene lost 4 bases and the J gene lost 0 bases, with 5 bases spanning the gap. Germline lookup yields CDR1 SGDLS and CDR2 YYNGEE. The CDR3 has 13 amino acids. Written as DNA, the CDR3 is TGTGCCAGCAGCTCCCTCTCTGGAAACACCATATATTTT. It translates to CASSSLSGNTIYF.

The rearrangement uses TRBV5-1 and TRBJ2-3; D is possibly TRBD2 (6 bases). Germline V lookup: CDR1 SGHRS, CDR2 YFSETQ. The CDR3 length is 15 residues. The V and J ends lost 0 bases and 4 bases respectively, with 12 bases between them. For the CDR3, the DNA is TGCGCCAGCAGCTTGGGCGGGATGAGGGCAGATACGCAGTATTTT. Its translation: CASSLGGMRADTQYF.

This chain links TRBV30 with TRBJ1-6, with D possibly matching TRBD1 (5 bases). Germline assignment: CDR1 GTSNPN and CDR2 SVGIG (reference sequence). CDR3 length equals 14 residues. Trimming stripped 1 base from V and 5 bases from J, with 9 bases between. CDR3 in DNA: TGTGCCTGGAGTGGGGGACGGGATAATTCACCCCTCCACTTT. This translates into CAWSGGRDNSPLHF.

The V gene is TRBV5-5, the J gene TRBJ1-1; weak D call: TRBD1 (5 bases). CDR3 length: 17 amino acids. The germline V and J ends were trimmed by 2 bases and 6 bases, with 23 bases remaining between them. CDR1 is SGHKS, CDR2 YYEKEE, per germline (reference sequence). The CDR3 sequence: CASSFALLRGRSAEAFF. In nucleotides, the CDR3 is TGTGCCAGCAGCTTCGCCTTACTTAGGGGAAGGAGCGCTGAAGCTTTCTTT.

In its sample, this clone was seen once. This sequence joins TRBV7-9 and TRBJ1-1, with a tentative D call TRBD1 (6 bases). V lost 2 bases to trimming and J lost 1 base, with 8 bases between them. The CDR3 is made up of 14 amino acids. Germline V gene sequence: CDR1 SEHNR, CDR2 FQNEAQ (reference sequence). Here the CDR3 DNA reads TGTGCCAGCAGCTTACAGGGGAGGAACACTGAAGCTTTCTTT. Residues: CASSLQGRNTEAFF. The whole variable domain, filled in from reference TRBV7-9 and TRBJ1-1, reads DTGVSQNPRHKITKRGQNVTFRCDPISEHNRLYWYRQTLGQGPEFLTYFQNEAQLEKSRLLSDRFSAERPKGSFSTLEIQRTEQGDSAMYLCASSLQGRNTEAFFGQGTRLTVV.

The CDR3 loop reads CSARDPRETEAFF. The CDR3 DNA is TGCAGCGCCCGGGACCCCCGTGAAACTGAAGCTTTCTTT. The chain is built from TRBV29-1 and TRBJ1-1, with a weak D call TRBD1 (5 bases). The germline CDR1 and CDR2 sequences are SQVTM and ANQGSEA. The CDR3 has 13 residues. With 7 bases removed from V and 5 bases from J, the gap between germline ends came to 17 bases. The variable domain in full, with the rest retrieved from reference TRBV29-1 and TRBJ1-1, is SAVISQKPSRDICQRGTSLTIQCQVDSQVTMMFWYRQQPGQSLTLIATANQGSEATYESGFVIDKFPISRPNLTFSTLTVSNMSPEDSSIYLCSARDPRETEAFFGQGTRLTVV.

This clone appeared a few times. The J gene is TRBJ1-5, the V gene TRBV6-5; D perhaps matches TRBD1 (6 bases). V lost 4 bases and J 3 bases, leaving 16 bases between the germline ends. There are 16 residues in the CDR3. CDR1 and CDR2 (germline): MNHEY, SVGAGI. DNA for the CDR3: TGTGCCAGCAGTTCGAAATCTCAGGGGAACAATCAGCCCCAGCATTTT. This translates into CASSSKSQGNNQPQHF.

V gene TRBV5-1 combines with J gene TRBJ2-5, with 8 bases lining up with TRBD1. Germline CDR1 is SGHRS and CDR2 is YFSETQ. There are 14 residues in the CDR3. The ends lost 4 bases at V and 5 bases at J; junction bases unmatched: 7. The CDR3, as DNA: TGCGCCAGCAGCCCTAGGACAGGGTCGGAGACCCAGTACTTC. It is translated as CASSPRTGSETQYF.

The genes are TRBV5-1 and TRBJ2-5; D ambiguous. Between the trimmed V and J ends, which lost 0 bases and 5 bases, there was a span of 8 bases. Germline assignment: CDR1 SGHRS and CDR2 YFSETQ. The CDR3 consists of 13 residues. DNA of the CDR3: TGCGCCAGCAGCTTGGTTTCCTGGGAGACCCAGTACTTC. Its translation is CASSLVSWETQYF.

This clone has a handful of counts. The chain is built from TRBV20-1 and TRBJ2-2; the D is unclear. The germline V gene has CDR1 DFQATT and CDR2 SNEGSKA (reference sequence). V was pared by 5 bases and J by 2 bases, with 3 bases between. The CDR3 consists of 11 residues. CDR3 bases: TGCAGTGCTGCAAACACCGGGGAGCTGTTTTTT. The encoded protein is CSAANTGELFF.

The chain recombines TRBV5-8 with TRBJ1-2, with 9 bases that match TRBD1. The CDR3 has 14 amino acids. The V segment lost 3 bases and the J segment 7 bases; nucleotides outside the gene matches: 7. The V gene's germline CDR1 is SGHTS and CDR2 YDEGEE. This CDR3 is CASSWGTGKSGYTF. The CDR3 DNA reads as TGTGCCAGCAGCTGGGGGACAGGGAAGAGTGGCTACACCTTC.

The chain recombines TRBV5-8 with TRBJ1-2, with no clear D. The CDR3 extends over 15 amino acids. V was trimmed by 0 bases and J by 4 bases, leaving 13 bases between them. Germline values: CDR1 SGHTS, CDR2 YDEGEE. The CDR3 loop is CASSLGFDSFYGYTF. CDR3 nucleotides: TGTGCCAGCAGCTTGGGGTTTGACTCATTCTATGGCTACACCTTC.

This clone was picked up one time. The chain recombines TRBV5-1 with TRBJ1-4, with D unclear. This CDR3 has 13 residues. Trimming took 7 bases from V and 6 from J, leaving 13 bases between them. Germline CDR1 SGHRS, CDR2 YFSETQ. This chain's CDR3 is CASSDGADEKLFF. The DNA of the CDR3 is TGCGCCAGCTCCGACGGTGCGGATGAAAAACTGTTTTTT.

V usage is TRBV27 and J usage is TRBJ1-4; 8 positions match TRBD1. Trimming at V came to 2 bases and at J to 9 bases, leaving 8 bases not matched to a gene. Germline V gives CDR1 MNHEY, CDR2 SMNVEV (reference sequence). The CDR3 loop spans 15 amino acids. The CDR3 protein is CASSLATGVEKKLFF. The CDR3 DNA follows: TGTGCCAGCAGTTTAGCGACAGGGGTTGAGAAAAAACTGTTTTTT. Filled out from reference TRBV27 and TRBJ1-4, the complete variable domain reads EAQVTQNPRYLITVTGKKLTVTCSQNMNHEYMSWYRQDPGLGLRQIYYSMNVEVTDKGDVPEGYKVSRKEKRNFPLILESPSPNQTSLYFCASSLATGVEKKLFFGSGTQLSVL.

The chain has TRBV5-1 and TRBJ2-5; D ambiguous. Germline V gene sequence: CDR1 SGHRS, CDR2 YFSETQ. The CDR3 contains 13 residues. V shed 4 bases and J shed 4 bases, with 11 bases lying between them. The CDR3 sequence is CASSKETPETQYF. CDR3 nucleotide sequence: TGCGCCAGCAGCAAAGAAACCCCAGAGACCCAGTACTTC. Supplemented by reference TRBV5-1 and TRBJ2-5, the full variable domain reads KAGVTQTPRYLIKTRGQQVTLSCSPISGHRSVSWYQQTPGQGLQFLFEYFSETQRNKGNFPGRFSGRQFSNSRSEMNVSTLELGDSALYLCASSKETPETQYFGPGTRLLVL.

This clone turned up a few times. The chain has TRBV5-6 and TRBJ2-2, with 9 bases matching TRBD1. Germline V gene sequence: CDR1 SGHDT, CDR2 YYEEEE. Trimming removed 3 bases from V and 4 bases from J; junction bases left unmatched: 1. The CDR3 is made up of 14 amino acids. This chain's CDR3 is CASSWDRATGELFF. The CDR3 bases are TGTGCCAGCAGCTGGGACAGGGCCACCGGGGAGCTGTTTTTT.

The rearrangement joins TRBV28 to TRBJ2-3; TRBD2 aligns across 7 bases. The CDR3 covers 11 residues. V lost 8 bases, J lost 8 bases, and 4 bases stayed unmatched. The germline gives CDR1 MDHEN, CDR2 SYDVKM. DNA of the CDR3: TGTGCCAGCTGGGGGGGAGCTACGCAGTATTTT. Its translation: CASWGGATQYF. Full variable domain (rest looked up from reference TRBV28 and TRBJ2-3): DVKVTQSSRYLVKRTGEKVFLECVQDMDHENMFWYRQDPGLGLRLIYFSYDVKMKEKGDIPEGYSVSREKKERFSLILESASTNQTSMYLCASWGGATQYFGPGTRLTVL.

The chain combines TRBV7-3 with TRBJ2-5; tentatively, D is TRBD1 (5 bases). V was cut by 0 bases and J by 4 bases, with 6 bases left in between. CDR3 length: 13 residues. Germline assignment: CDR1 SGHTA and CDR2 FQGTGA. The CDR3 here is CASSLTGVETQYF. CDR3 nucleotide sequence: TGTGCCAGCAGCTTAACAGGGGTAGAGACCCAGTACTTC.

The V and J genes are TRBV9 and TRBJ2-6, with 8 nucleotides matching TRBD1. V was clipped by 3 bases and J by 1 base; unmatched bases: 6. The CDR3 consists of 17 residues. Germline CDR1 and CDR2: SGDLS and YYNGEE. CDR3 sequence reads: CASSAGQGRSGANVLTF. The CDR3, as DNA: TGTGCCAGCAGCGCCGGACAGGGAAGATCTGGGGCCAACGTCCTGACTTTC.

V is TRBV6-5 and J is TRBJ1-2; TRBD1 aligns across 12 bases. The germline gives CDR1 MNHEY, CDR2 SVGAGI. This CDR3 spans 15 amino acids. J was trimmed by 7 bases and V by 5 bases; bases with no gene match: 8. For the CDR3, the DNA is TGTGCCAGCAGTCCCTTGGGACAGGGGGCCGGTGGCTACACCTTC. It translates to CASSPLGQGAGGYTF.

The chain joins TRBV15 to TRBJ1-5, with D maybe TRBD1 (6 bases). Germline V lookup: CDR1 LNHNV, CDR2 YYDKDF (reference sequence). The CDR3 runs 17 residues. The V end lost 0 bases, the J end lost 1 base, and 13 bases lay between the germline ends. The CDR3 sequence: CATSRDLVGGSNQPQHF. Written as DNA, the CDR3 is TGTGCCACCAGCAGAGATCTCGTAGGGGGAAGCAATCAGCCCCAGCATTTT.

The rearrangement uses TRBV5-1 and TRBJ1-1; TRBD1 matches 9 bases. Germline-derived CDR1 and CDR2 are SGHRS and YFSETQ. Unmatched junction bases numbered 3, after V lost 2 bases and J lost 1 base. The CDR3 spans 15 residues. The CDR3 here is CASSLGQGSNTEAFF. CDR3 in DNA: TGCGCCAGCAGCTTAGGACAGGGGTCGAACACTGAAGCTTTCTTT.

The CDR3 region is CASSLEGTSNQPQHF. Written as DNA, the CDR3 is TGTGCCAGCAGCTTAGAGGGGACAAGCAATCAGCCCCAGCATTTT. This chain links TRBV7-2 with TRBJ1-5; the D gene is possibly TRBD1 (6 bases). V was clipped by 1 base and J by 1 base, with 8 bases between them. Germline CDR1 reads SGHTA; CDR2 reads FQGNSA. The CDR3 is made up of 15 amino acids.

V is TRBV5-1 and J is TRBJ2-2; the D gene is possibly TRBD2 (5 bases). Trimming took 0 bases from V and 3 from J, leaving 6 bases between them. Germline loops: CDR1 SGHRS, CDR2 YFSETQ. The CDR3 runs to 14 residues. The CDR3 sequence: CASSLGEYTGELFF. CDR3 DNA: TGCGCCAGCAGCTTGGGGGAGTACACCGGGGAGCTGTTTTTT.

V usage is TRBV9 and J usage is TRBJ1-1; 7 positions agree with TRBD1. The CDR3 extends over 16 amino acids. Per germline, CDR1 SGDLS and CDR2 YYNGEE. Trimming cost V 3 bases and J 3 bases; bases outside gene matches: 11. The CDR3 DNA reads TGTGCCAGCAGCGAAGGGAGCCAGGGGGTGGACACTGAAGCTTTCTTT. Amino acids: CASSEGSQGVDTEAFF.

J is TRBJ2-1 and V is TRBV11-3; D gene uncertain. CDR3 length: 12 amino acids. The germline CDR1 and CDR2 sequences are SGHNT and YENEEA. The V end was cut by 0 bases, the J end by 9 bases, with 6 bases between. The CDR3 loop is CASSLDLAEQFF. DNA of the CDR3: TGTGCCAGCAGCTTAGACCTGGCTGAGCAGTTCTTC. The full variable domain, its missing parts supplied by reference TRBV11-3 and TRBJ2-1, is EAGVVQSPRYKIIEKKQPVAFWCNPISGHNTLYWYLQNLGQGPELLIRYENEEAVDDSQLPKDRFSAERLKGVDSTLKIQPAELGDSAVYLCASSLDLAEQFFGPGTRLTVL.